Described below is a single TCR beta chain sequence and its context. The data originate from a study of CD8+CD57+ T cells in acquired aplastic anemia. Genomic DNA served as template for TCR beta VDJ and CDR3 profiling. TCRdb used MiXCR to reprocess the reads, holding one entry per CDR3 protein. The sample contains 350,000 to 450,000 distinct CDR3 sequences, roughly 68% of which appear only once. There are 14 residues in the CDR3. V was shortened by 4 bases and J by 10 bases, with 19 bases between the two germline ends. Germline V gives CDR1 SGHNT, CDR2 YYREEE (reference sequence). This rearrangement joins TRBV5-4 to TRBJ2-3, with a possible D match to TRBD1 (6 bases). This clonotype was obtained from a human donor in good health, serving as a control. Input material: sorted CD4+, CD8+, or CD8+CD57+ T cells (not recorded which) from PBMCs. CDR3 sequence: CASSKRQVGLSQYF. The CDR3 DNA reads TGTGCCAGCAGCAAAAGACAGGTTGGTCTATCGCAGTATTTT.